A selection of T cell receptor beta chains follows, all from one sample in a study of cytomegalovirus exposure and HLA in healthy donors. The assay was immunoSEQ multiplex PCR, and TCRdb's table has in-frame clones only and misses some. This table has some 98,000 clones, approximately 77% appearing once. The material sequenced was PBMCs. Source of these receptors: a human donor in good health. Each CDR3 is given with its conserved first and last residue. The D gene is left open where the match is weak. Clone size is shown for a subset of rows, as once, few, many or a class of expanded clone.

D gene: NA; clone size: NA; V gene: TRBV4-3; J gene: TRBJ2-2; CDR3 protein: CASSTLVQTGELFF; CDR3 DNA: TGCGCCAGCAGCACCCTAGTGCAGACCGGGGAGCTGTTTTTT
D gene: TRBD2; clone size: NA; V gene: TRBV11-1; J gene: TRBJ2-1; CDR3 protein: CASSQWTSGRNNEQFF; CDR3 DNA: TGTGCCAGCAGCCAATGGACTAGCGGGAGGAACAATGAGCAGTTCTTC
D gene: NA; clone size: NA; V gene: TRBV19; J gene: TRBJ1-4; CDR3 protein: CASSIQGNEKLFF; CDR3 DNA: TGTGCCAGTAGTATACAGGGTAATGAAAAACTGTTTTTT
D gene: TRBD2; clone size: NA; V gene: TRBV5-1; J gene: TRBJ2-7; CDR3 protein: CASSLVGLASHEQYF; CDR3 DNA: TGCGCCAGCAGCTTGGTGGGACTAGCGTCCCACGAGCAGTACTTC
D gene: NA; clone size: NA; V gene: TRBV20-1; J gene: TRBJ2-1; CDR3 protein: CSASDSNEQFF; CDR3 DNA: TGCAGTGCTAGTGACTCCAATGAGCAGTTCTTC
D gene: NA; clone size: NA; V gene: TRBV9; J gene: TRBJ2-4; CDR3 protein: CASSVDPGSKNIQYF; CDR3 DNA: TGTGCCAGCAGCGTAGACCCGGGGTCCAAAAACATTCAGTACTTC
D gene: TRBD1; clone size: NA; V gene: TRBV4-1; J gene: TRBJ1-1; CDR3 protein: CASSQDEGQGGVEAFF; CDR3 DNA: TGCGCCAGCAGCCAAGATGAGGGACAGGGCGGGGTAGAAGCTTTCTTT
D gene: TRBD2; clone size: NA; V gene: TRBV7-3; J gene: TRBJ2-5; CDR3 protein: CASSSGGRETQYF; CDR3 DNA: TGTGCCAGCAGCAGCGGGGGGAGGGAGACCCAGTACTTC
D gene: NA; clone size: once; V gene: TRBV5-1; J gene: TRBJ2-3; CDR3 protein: CASSLGGTTDTQYF; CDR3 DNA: TGCGCCAGCAGCTTGGGTGGGACTACAGATACGCAGTATTTT
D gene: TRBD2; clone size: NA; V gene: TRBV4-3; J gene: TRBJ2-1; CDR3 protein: CASSQALKGAGGSYNEQFF; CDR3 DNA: TGCGCCAGCAGCCAAGCCTTGAAGGGAGCGGGAGGTTCCTACAATGAGCAGTTCTTC
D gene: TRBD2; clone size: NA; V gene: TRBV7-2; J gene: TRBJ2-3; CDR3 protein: CASSTRGLAGVSSTDTQYF; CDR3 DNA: TGTGCCAGCAGTACCCGCGGACTAGCGGGGGTTTCTAGCACAGATACGCAGTATTTT
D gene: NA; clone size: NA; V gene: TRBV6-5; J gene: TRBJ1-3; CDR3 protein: CASSLGGTSGNTIYF; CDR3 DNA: TGTGCCAGCAGTTTAGGGGGAACGTCTGGAAACACCATATATTTT
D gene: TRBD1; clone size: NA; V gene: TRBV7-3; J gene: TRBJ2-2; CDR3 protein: CASSETGGTDTGELFF; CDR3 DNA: TGTGCCAGCAGCGAAACAGGGGGCACTGACACCGGGGAGCTGTTTTTT
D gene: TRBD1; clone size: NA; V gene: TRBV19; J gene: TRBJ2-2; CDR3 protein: CASILTGYTGELFF; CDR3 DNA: TGTGCCAGTATCTTGACAGGGTACACCGGGGAGCTGTTTTTT
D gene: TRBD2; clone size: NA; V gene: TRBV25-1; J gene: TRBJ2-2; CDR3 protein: CASSEYRAGASGELFF; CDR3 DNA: TGTGCCAGCAGTGAATATCGAGCGGGAGCGTCCGGGGAGCTGTTTTTT
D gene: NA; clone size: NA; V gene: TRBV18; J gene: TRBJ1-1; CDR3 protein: CASSPTGNTEAFF; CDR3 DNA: TGTGCCAGCTCACCAACAGGGAACACTGAAGCTTTCTTT
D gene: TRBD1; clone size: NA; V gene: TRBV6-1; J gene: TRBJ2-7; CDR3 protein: CASSDFTTGGRYEQYF; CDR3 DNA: TGTGCCAGCAGTGATTTCACGACAGGGGGTCGCTACGAGCAGTACTTC
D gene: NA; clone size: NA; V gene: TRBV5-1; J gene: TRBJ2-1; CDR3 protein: CASSERYGRSYNEQFF; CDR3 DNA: TGCGCCAGCAGCGAGAGGTACGGCCGCTCCTACAATGAGCAGTTCTTC
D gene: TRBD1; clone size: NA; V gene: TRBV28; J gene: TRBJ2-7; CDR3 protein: CASRSGTAYEQYF; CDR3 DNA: TGTGCCAGCAGGTCTGGGACAGCCTACGAGCAGTACTTC
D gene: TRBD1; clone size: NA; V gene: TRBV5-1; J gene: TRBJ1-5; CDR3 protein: CASSLSGGGGEPQHF; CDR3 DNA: TGCGCCAGCAGCTTATCAGGGGGCGGGGGGGAGCCCCAGCATTTT
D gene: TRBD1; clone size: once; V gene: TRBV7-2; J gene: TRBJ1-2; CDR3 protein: CASSLGHRGPSLGFGYTF; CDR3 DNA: TGTGCCAGCAGCTTAGGGCACAGGGGGCCAAGTTTAGGTTTCGGCTACACCTTC
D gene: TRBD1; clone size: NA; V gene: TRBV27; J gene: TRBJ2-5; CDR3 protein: CASSAGTGGLMTQYF; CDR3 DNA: TGTGCCAGCAGTGCCGGGACAGGGGGTCTGATGACCCAGTACTTC
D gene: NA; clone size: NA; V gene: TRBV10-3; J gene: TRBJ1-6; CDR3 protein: CAICDDRHPNSPLHF; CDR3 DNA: TGTGCCATCTGTGATGACAGACATCCGAATTCACCCCTCCACTTT
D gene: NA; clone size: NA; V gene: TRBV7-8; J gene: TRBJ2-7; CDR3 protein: CASSPELAASYEQYF; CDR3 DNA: TGTGCCAGCAGCCCCGAGTTGGCGGCTTCCTACGAGCAGTACTTC
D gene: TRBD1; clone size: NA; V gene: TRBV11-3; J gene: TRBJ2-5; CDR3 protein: CASSQGTGGTQYF; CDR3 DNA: TGTGCCAGCAGCCAGGGGACAGGTGGGACCCAGTACTTC
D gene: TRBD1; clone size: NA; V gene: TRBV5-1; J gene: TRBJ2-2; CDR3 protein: CASSLGSGGNTGELFF; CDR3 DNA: TGCGCCAGCAGCTTGGGGTCAGGGGGCAACACCGGGGAGCTGTTTTTT
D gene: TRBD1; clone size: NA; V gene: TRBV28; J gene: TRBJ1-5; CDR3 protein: CASSRDRASNQPQHF; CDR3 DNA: TGTGCCAGCAGCCGGGACAGGGCGAGCAATCAGCCCCAGCATTTT
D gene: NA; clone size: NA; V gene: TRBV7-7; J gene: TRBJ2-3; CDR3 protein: CASSPLPTVEQYF; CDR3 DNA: TGTGCCAGCAGCCCCCTACCCACAGTTGAGCAGTATTTT
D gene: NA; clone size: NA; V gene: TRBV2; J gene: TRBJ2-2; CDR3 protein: CASRMETSTGELFF; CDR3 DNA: TGTGCCAGCAGGATGGAGACCTCAACCGGGGAGCTGTTTTTT
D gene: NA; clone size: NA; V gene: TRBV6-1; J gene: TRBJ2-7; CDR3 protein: CASRDSSYEQYF; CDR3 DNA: TGTGCCAGCAGAGACAGCTCCTACGAGCAGTACTTC
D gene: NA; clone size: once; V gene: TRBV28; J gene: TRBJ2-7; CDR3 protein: CASSPPQPEGGNWRYF; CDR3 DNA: TGTGCCAGCAGTCCCCCGCAACCGGAGGGCGGAAATTGGAGGTACTTC
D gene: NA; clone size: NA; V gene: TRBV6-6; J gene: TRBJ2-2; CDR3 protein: CASSYRAGELFF; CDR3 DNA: TGTGCCAGCAGTTATCGGGCCGGGGAGCTGTTTTTT
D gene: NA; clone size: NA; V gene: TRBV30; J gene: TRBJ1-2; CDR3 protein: CAWIIIGEKNYGYTF; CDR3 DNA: TGTGCCTGGATTATCATAGGAGAAAAAAACTATGGCTACACCTTC
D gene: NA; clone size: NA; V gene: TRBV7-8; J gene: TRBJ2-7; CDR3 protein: CASSSQFSEQYF; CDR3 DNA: TGTGCCAGCAGCTCCCAATTTTCCGAGCAGTACTTC
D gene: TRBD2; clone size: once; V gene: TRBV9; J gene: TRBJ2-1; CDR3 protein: CASSGGRTSANNEQFF; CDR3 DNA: TGTGCCAGCAGCGGAGGTAGGACTAGCGCCAACAATGAGCAGTTCTTC
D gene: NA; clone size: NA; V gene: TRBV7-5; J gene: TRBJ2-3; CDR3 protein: CVRSLGRPPGTQYF; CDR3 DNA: TGTGTCAGAAGCTTAGGACGGCCTCCAGGTACGCAGTATTTT
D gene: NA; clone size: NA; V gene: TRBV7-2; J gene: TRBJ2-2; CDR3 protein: CASSVRGELFF; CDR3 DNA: TGTGCCAGCAGCGTCCGGGGGGAGCTGTTTTTT
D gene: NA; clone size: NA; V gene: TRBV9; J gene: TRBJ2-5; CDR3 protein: CASSAQGQTQYF; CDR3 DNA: TGTGCCAGCAGCGCTCAGGGCCAGACCCAGTACTTC
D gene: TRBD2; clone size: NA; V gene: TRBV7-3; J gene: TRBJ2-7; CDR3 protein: CASSLEGTSGGYEQYF; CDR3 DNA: TGTGCCAGCAGCCTAGAAGGGACTAGCGGGGGCTACGAGCAGTACTTC
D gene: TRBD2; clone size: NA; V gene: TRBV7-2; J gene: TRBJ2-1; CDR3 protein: CASSLAGVSGSYNEQFF; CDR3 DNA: TGTGCCAGCAGCTTGGCGGGGGTCTCGGGGTCCTACAATGAGCAGTTCTTC
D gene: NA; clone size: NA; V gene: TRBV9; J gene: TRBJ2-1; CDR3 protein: CASSVIPAGEQFF; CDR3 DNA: TGTGCCAGCAGCGTAATTCCAGCGGGTGAGCAGTTCTTC
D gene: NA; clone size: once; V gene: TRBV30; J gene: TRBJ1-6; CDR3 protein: CAWSVKGSTPLHF; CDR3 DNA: TGTGCCTGGAGTGTGAAGGGGTCTACACCCCTCCACTTT
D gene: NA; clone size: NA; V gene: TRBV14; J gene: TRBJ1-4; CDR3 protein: CASSQGGVEKLFF; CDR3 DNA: TGTGCCAGCAGCCAAGGGGGGGTTGAAAAACTGTTTTTT
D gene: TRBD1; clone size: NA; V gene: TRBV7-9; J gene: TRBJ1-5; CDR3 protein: CASSLDRGNQPQHF; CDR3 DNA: TGTGCCAGCAGCTTGGACAGGGGCAATCAGCCCCAGCATTTT
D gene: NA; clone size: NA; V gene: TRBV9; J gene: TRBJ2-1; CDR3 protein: CASSPHVSSYNEQFF; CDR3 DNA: TGTGCCAGCAGCCCCCACGTGAGCTCCTACAATGAGCAGTTCTTC
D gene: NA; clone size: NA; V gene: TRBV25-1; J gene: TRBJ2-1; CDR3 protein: CASSETRAGLSSYNEQFF; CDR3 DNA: TGTGCCAGCAGTGAAACCAGGGCGGGGCTAAGCTCCTACAATGAGCAGTTCTTC
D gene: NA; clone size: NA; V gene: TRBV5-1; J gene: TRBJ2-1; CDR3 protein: CASISGGGLSYNEQFF; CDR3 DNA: TGCGCCAGCATCTCGGGAGGGGGCCTCTCCTACAATGAGCAGTTCTTC
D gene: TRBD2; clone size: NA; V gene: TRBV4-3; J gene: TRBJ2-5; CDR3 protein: CASSRWGGTQYF; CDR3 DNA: TGCGCCAGCAGCCGATGGGGGGGGACCCAGTACTTC
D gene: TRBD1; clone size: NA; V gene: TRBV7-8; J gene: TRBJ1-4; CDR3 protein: CASSRNRGVTEKLFF; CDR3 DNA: TGTGCCAGCAGCCGTAACAGGGGCGTAACTGAAAAACTGTTTTTT
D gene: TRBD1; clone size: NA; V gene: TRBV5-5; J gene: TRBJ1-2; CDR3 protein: CASSPGTGGTYGYTF; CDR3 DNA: TGTGCCAGCAGCCCCGGGACAGGGGGGACGTATGGCTACACCTTC
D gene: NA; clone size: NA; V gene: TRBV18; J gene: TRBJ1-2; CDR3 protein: CASSPNRNGNYGYTF; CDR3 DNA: TGTGCCAGCTCACCAAACAGGAACGGTAACTATGGCTACACCTTC
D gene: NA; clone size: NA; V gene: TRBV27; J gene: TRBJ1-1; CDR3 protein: CASSSLGRVGAEAFF; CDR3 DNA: TGTGCCAGCAGTTCCCTGGGGAGGGTCGGGGCTGAAGCTTTCTTT
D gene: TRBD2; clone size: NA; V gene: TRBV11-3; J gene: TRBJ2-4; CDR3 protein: CASSLAGGTRAKNIQYF; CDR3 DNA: TGTGCCAGCAGCTTAGCGGGGGGGACAAGGGCTAAAAACATTCAGTACTTC
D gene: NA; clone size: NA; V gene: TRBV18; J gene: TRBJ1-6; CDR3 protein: CASSANRDSPLHF; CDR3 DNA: TGTGCCAGCTCAGCGAACAGGGATTCACCCCTCCACTTT
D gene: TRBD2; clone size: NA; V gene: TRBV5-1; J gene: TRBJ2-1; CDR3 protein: CASSLGSGSGNEQFF; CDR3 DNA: TGCGCCAGCAGCTTGGGTAGCGGGAGCGGGAATGAGCAGTTCTTC
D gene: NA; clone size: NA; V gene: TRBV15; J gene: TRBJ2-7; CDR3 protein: CATSRSGWASGSYEQYF; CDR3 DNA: TGTGCCACCAGCAGATCCGGGTGGGCCAGCGGTTCCTACGAGCAGTACTTC
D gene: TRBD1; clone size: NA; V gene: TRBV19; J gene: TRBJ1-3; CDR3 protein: CASMGQGAYGNTIYF; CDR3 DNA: TGTGCCAGTATGGGACAGGGGGCATATGGAAACACCATATATTTT